The following is a T cell receptor beta chain sequence with its context. This clonotype was found a few times. Its antigen is unknown. Base qualities were left out, and no much larger clone turns up one base away. The 39 donors, aged 6 to 90 years, were systemically healthy Caucasian individuals from Russia. Each donor gave approximately 9.3 milliliters of peripheral blood, collected into EDTA-treated Vacutainer tubes. PBMCs were isolated by Ficoll-Paque density-gradient centrifugation, with at least 6.5 million obtained per sample. Total RNA, at least 6 micrograms per sample, was extracted from PBMCs with Trizol reagent. The percentages of naive CD45RAhigh/CD27high T cells were determined by flow cytometry on a PBMC aliquot from every donor. The sample is drawn from a study of blood T cells in healthy people across ages (dated by TCRdb to about 2015). General notes on the study: In model experiments, roughly one uniquely barcoded TCR beta cDNA molecule per two T cells was captured by template switching. For two donors (one aged 18 to 29 and one aged 80 or older), the study analyzed two additional independent replicas of 1 million unique cDNA reads from the same blood draw. To track age-related changes in TCR beta repertoire diversity, the study relied on deep sequencing normalized with unique cDNA molecular identifiers. To avoid experimental bias, donors of different ages were randomly spread across the sequencing lanes. Donors were grouped into four age groups: young (average approximately 16 years), middle-aged (39), aged (about 60) and long-lived (just over 80). The paper as a whole reports these results and caveats: Because profiling used bulk unsorted PBMCs, naive and antigen-experienced compartments could not be compared conclusively. Observed TCR beta diversity per million T cells fell roughly linearly with age, and a significant reduction was already apparent by age around 40. Estimates of total diversity based on one million sequenced T cells were considered lower bounds and underestimates. Donor CMV infection status was unknown, potentially confounding age-related changes in expanded clonotypes. The percentage of naive T cells measured by flow cytometry correlated strongly with observed TCR beta diversity. The long-lived group showed more naive CD4+ T cells, fewer expanded clones and increased TCR diversity than the aged group, suggesting age selection.

The library was prepared using 5' RACE. Sequencing was carried out with an Illumina HiSeq 2500. A second PCR of roughly 6 to 11 cycles was run with a J-beta primer mix and a sample-barcoded 5' primer. A template-switch 5' adaptor carrying 12 random nucleotides introduced a unique molecular identifier onto each TCR beta cDNA molecule. At least 2.5 million CDR3-containing paired-end reads were obtained from each sample. First-strand cDNA was synthesized from all RNA with the Mint cDNA synthesis kit, primed by a TRBC-specific oligonucleotide. Following uracil-DNA glycosylase treatment, a first 18-cycle PCR with universal primers M1SS and BC2_uni_R was performed on all cDNA. As for the original processing: Each sample was normalized by randomly selecting 1 million high-quality reads, each carrying a distinct molecular identifier. Reads with shared molecular identifiers were discarded instead of being binned into consensus sequences. MiTCR, with a Q25 quality threshold and the strictest error-elimination algorithm, was used for CDR3 identification, clonotype clustering and error correction. A nonparametric unseen species model using Euler transformation provided a lower-bound estimate of total TCR beta diversity. The public reads were run again by TCRdb, first through fastp at Q25 and then through MiXCR, and only productive beta chains were kept. Rows matching on CDR3 protein sequence are summarized as one entry with the most common DNA and genes. In this record, the V and J calls reflect TCRdb's handling and not the investigators' own analysis. This sample holds around 990,000 distinct CDR3 sequences; more than 30% were observed only once. Of the sample, roughly 13% falls within the top ten clones.

In the germline V gene, CDR1 corresponds to MNHNS and CDR2 to SASEGT. Trimmed from V: 10 bases; trimmed from J: 0 bases; junction bases lacking a gene match: 4. Its CDR3 holds 13 amino acids, cysteine through phenylalanine. The kept DNA is CDR3 alone, 39 bases in frame from the first base. The receptor's source is a man younger than 35 in good health. The sample was blood. The chain couples TRBV6-1 to TRBJ2-3; the junction holds 7 bases that match TRBD2. The CDR3 reads CATGRESTDTQYF. In nucleotide form, the sequence is TGTGCCACAGGGAGGGAGAGCACAGATACGCAGTATTTT.